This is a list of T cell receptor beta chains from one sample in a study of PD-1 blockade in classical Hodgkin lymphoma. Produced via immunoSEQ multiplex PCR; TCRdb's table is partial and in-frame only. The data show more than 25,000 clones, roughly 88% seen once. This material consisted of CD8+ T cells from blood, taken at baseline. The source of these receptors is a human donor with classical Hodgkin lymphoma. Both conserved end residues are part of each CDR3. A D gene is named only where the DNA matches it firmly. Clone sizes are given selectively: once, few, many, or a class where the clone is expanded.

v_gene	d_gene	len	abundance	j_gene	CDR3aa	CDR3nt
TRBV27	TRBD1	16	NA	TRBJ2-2	CASSDRDRGNTGELFF	TGTGCCAGCAGTGACCGGGACAGGGGGAACACCGGGGAGCTGTTTTTT
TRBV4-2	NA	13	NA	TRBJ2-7	CASSPGLGYEQYF	TGTGCCAGCAGCCCCGGTCTTGGGTACGAGCAGTACTTC
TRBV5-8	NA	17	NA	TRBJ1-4	CASSPSDRLRVTEKLFF	TGTGCCAGCAGCCCATCCGACAGGCTGCGTGTCACTGAAAAACTGTTTTTT
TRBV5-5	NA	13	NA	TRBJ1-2	CASSLPGDYGYTF	TGTGCCAGCAGCCTCCCGGGAGACTATGGCTACACCTTC
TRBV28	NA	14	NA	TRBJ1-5	CASSASDRRQPQHF	TGTGCCAGCAGTGCATCCGACAGAAGACAGCCCCAGCATTTT
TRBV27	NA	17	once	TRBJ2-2	CASSSWAQGEGTGELFF	TGTGCCAGCAGTTCCTGGGCCCAGGGTGAGGGCACCGGGGAGCTGTTTTTT
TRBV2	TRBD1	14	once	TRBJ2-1	CASRPGQGNNEQFF	TGTGCCAGCAGACCGGGACAGGGCAACAATGAGCAGTTCTTC
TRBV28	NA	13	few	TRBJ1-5	CASMGIGNQPQHF	TGTGCCAGCATGGGGATAGGCAATCAGCCCCAGCATTTT
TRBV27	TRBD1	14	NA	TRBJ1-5	CASSLRTGNQPQHF	TGTGCCAGCAGTTTACGGACAGGGAATCAGCCCCAGCATTTT
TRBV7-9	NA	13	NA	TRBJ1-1	CASREQGNTEAFF	TGTGCCAGCAGAGAACAGGGGAACACTGAAGCTTTCTTT
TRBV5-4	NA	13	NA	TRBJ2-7	CASSLWGFGEQYF	TGTGCCAGCAGCTTATGGGGTTTTGGGGAGCAGTACTTC
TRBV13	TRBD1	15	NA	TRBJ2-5	CASSQSGQSQETQYF	TGTGCCAGCAGCCAATCGGGACAGTCCCAAGAGACCCAGTACTTC
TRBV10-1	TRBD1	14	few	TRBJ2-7	CASSERDRAHEQYF	TGCGCCAGCAGTGAGAGGGACAGGGCCCACGAGCAGTACTTC
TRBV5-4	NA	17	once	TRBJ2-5	CASSLVGQGGLQETQYF	TGTGCCAGCAGCTTGGTAGGGCAGGGGGGCCTCCAAGAGACCCAGTACTTC
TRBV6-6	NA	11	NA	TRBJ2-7	CASSNLPEQYF	TGTGCCAGCAGTAACCTACCCGAGCAGTACTTC
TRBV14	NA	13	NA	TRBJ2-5	CASSQGPMGTQYF	TGTGCCAGCAGCCAAGGACCCATGGGGACCCAGTACTTC
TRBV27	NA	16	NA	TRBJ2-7	CASRNTGPVANYEQYF	TGTGCCAGCAGGAATACAGGGCCCGTCGCGAACTACGAGCAGTACTTC
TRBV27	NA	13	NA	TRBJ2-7	CASRGWGDYEQYF	TGTGCCAGCAGGGGCTGGGGTGACTACGAGCAGTACTTC
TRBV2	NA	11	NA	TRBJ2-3	CATTLQDSQYF	TGTGCCACAACCTTACAGGATTCGCAGTATTTT
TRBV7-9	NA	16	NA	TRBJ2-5	CASSLALGVEQETQYF	TGTGCCAGCAGCTTAGCGCTAGGGGTAGAGCAAGAGACCCAGTACTTC
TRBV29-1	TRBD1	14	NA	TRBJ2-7	CSVETGTGSYEQYF	TGCAGCGTTGAAACCGGGACAGGGTCCTACGAGCAGTACTTC
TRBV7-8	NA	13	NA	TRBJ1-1	CASSLPSRTEAFF	TGTGCCAGCAGCTTGCCCTCACGTACTGAAGCTTTCTTT